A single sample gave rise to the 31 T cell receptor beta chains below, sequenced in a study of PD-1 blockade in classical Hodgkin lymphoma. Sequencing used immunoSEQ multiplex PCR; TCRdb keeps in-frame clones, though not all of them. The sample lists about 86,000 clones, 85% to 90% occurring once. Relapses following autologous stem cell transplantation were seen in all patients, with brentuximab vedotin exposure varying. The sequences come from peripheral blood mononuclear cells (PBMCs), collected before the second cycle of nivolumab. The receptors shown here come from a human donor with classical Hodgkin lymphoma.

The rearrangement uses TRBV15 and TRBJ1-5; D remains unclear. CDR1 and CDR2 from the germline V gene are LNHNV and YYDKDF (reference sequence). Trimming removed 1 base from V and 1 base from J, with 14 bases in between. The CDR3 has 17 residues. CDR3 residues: CATSRVGGPMSNQPQHF. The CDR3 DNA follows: TGTGCCACCAGCAGAGTTGGAGGCCCTATGAGCAATCAGCCCCAGCATTTT.

The CDR3 reads CASSLMGHKGDEQFF. CDR3 sequence (DNA): TGCGCCAGCAGCTTGATGGGCCACAAGGGGGATGAGCAGTTCTTC. The chain has TRBV5-1 and TRBJ2-1; a possible D gene is TRBD1 (6 bases). This CDR3 is built from 15 residues. V was trimmed by 1 base and J by 8 bases, leaving 16 bases between them. Germline loops: CDR1 SGHRS, CDR2 YFSETQ.

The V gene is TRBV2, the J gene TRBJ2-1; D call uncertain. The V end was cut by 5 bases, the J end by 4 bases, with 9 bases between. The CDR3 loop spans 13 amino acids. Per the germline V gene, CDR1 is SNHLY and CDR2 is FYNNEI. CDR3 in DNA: TGTGCCAGCAGTCACCAACAATACAATGAGCAGTTCTTC. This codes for CASSHQQYNEQFF.

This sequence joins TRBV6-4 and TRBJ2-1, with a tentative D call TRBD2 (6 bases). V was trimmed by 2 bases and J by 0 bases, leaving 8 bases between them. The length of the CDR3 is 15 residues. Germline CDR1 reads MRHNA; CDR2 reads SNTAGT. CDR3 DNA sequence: TGTGCCAGCAGTGACGGGGGGAGCTCCTACAATGAGCAGTTCTTC. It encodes CASSDGGSSYNEQFF.

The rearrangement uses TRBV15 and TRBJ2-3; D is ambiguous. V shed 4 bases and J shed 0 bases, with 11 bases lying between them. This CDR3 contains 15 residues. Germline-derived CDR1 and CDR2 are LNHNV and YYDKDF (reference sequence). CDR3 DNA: TGTGCCACCAGCACTCCTAGAACTAGCACAGATACGCAGTATTTT. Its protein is CATSTPRTSTDTQYF.

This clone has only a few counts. For the CDR3, the DNA is TGTGCCAGCAGCGTTCTTACAGGGGTGGGCTATGGCTACACCTTC. It translates to CASSVLTGVGYGYTF. V usage is TRBV5-6 and J usage is TRBJ1-2, with 7 bases that match TRBD1. The CDR3 runs 15 residues. Germline V gene data show CDR1 as SGHDT and CDR2 as YYEEEE. J lost 4 bases, V lost 4 bases, and 10 bases had no gene match.

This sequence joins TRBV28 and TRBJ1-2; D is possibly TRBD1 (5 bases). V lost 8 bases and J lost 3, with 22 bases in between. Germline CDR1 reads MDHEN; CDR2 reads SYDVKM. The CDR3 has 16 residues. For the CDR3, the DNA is TGTGCCAGCCGAGGGGTACCCCACAAGACGGACTATGGCTACACCTTC. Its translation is CASRGVPHKTDYGYTF.

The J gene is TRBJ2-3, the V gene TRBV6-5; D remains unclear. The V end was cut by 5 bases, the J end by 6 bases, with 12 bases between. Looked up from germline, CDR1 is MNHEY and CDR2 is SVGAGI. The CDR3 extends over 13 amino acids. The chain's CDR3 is CASSTVITDTQYF. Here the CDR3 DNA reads TGTGCCAGCAGTACCGTCATAACGGATACGCAGTATTTT.

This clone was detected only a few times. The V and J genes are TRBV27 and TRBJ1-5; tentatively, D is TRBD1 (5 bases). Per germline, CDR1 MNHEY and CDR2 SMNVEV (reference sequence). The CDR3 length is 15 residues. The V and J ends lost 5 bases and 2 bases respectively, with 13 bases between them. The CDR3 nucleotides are TGTGCCAGCAGTCCCGGGACTGTGGGCAATCAGCCCCAGCATTTT. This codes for CASSPGTVGNQPQHF.

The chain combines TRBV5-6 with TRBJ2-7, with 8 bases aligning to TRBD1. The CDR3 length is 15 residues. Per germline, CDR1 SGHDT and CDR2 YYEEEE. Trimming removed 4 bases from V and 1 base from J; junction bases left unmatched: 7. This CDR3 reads CASSATGERSYEQYF. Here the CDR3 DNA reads TGTGCCAGCAGCGCGACAGGGGAAAGGTCCTACGAGCAGTACTTC. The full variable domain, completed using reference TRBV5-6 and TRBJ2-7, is DAGVTQSPTHLIKTRGQQVTLRCSPKSGHDTVSWYQQALGQGPQFIFQYYEEEERQRGNFPDRFSGHQFPNYSSELNVNALLLGDSALYLCASSATGERSYEQYFGPGTRLTVT.

The CDR3 loop is CASSLVDSSNQPQHF. The CDR3, as DNA: TGTGCCAGCAGCTTAGTTGACAGCAGCAATCAGCCCCAGCATTTT. The V gene is TRBV7-2, the J gene TRBJ1-5; the D gene is possibly TRBD1 (5 bases). This CDR3 comprises 15 residues. Trimming took off 1 base at V and 1 base at J, with 8 bases between the two ends. Germline V gives CDR1 SGHTA, CDR2 FQGNSA.

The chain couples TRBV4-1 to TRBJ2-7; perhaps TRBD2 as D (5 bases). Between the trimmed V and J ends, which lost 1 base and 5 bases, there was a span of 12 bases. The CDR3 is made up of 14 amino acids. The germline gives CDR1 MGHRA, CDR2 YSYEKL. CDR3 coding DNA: TGCGCCAGCAGCCAAGGGTCCGCCGGGGACGAGCAGTACTTC. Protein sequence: CASSQGSAGDEQYF.

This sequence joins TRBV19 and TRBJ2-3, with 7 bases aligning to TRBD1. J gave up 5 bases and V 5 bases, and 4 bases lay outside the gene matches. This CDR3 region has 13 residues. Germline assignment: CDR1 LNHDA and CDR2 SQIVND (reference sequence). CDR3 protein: CASSPDREDTQYF. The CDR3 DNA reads TGTGCCAGTAGTCCAGACAGGGAAGATACGCAGTATTTT.

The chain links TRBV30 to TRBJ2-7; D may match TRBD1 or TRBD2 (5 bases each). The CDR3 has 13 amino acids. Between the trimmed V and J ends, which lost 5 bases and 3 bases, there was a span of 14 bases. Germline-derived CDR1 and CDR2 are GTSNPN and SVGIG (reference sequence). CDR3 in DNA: TGTGCCTGGTCTGGGACCGGTCACTACGAGCAGTACTTC. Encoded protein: CAWSGTGHYEQYF.

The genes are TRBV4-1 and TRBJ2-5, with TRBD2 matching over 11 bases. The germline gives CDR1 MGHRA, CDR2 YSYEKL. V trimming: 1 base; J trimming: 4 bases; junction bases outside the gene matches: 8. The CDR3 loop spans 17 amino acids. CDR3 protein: CASSQGLAGGMAETQYF. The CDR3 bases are TGCGCCAGCAGCCAAGGCCTAGCGGGGGGAATGGCAGAGACCCAGTACTTC.

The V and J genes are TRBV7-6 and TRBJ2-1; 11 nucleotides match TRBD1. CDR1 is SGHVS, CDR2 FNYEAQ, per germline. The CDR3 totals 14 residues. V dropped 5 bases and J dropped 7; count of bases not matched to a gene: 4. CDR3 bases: TGTGCCAGCAGCCTCGGGACAGGGGGAAATGAGCAGTTCTTC. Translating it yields CASSLGTGGNEQFF.

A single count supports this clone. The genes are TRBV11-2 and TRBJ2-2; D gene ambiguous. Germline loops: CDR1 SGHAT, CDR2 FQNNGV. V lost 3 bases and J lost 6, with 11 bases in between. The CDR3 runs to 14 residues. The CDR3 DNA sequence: TGTGCCAGCAGCTTGGAATTAACCTCCGGGGAGCTGTTTTTT. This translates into CASSLELTSGELFF.

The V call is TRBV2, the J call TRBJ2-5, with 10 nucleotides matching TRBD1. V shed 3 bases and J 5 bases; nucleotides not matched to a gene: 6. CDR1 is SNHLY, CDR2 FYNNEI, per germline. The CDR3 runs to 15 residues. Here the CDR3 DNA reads TGTGCCAGCAGTGACCCCGGGACAGGGGATGAGACCCAGTACTTC. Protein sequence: CASSDPGTGDETQYF.

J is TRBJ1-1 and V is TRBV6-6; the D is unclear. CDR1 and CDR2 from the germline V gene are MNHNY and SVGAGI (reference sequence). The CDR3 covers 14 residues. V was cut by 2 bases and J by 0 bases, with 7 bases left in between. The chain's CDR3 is CASSYAQMNTEAFF. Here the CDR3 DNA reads TGTGCCAGCAGTTACGCCCAGATGAACACTGAAGCTTTCTTT.

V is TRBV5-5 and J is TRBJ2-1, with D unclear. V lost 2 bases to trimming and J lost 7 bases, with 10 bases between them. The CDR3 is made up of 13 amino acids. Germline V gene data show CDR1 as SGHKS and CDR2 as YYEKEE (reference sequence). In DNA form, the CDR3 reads TGTGCCAGCAGCTTTCAGGCACCAAATGAGCAGTTCTTC. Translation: CASSFQAPNEQFF.

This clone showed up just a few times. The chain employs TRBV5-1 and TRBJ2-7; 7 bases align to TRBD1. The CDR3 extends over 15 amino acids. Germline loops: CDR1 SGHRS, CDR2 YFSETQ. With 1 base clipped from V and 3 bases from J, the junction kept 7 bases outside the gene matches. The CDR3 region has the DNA TGCGCCAGCAGCTTGCGACAGGGAACGGGCTACGAGCAGTACTTC. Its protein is CASSLRQGTGYEQYF.

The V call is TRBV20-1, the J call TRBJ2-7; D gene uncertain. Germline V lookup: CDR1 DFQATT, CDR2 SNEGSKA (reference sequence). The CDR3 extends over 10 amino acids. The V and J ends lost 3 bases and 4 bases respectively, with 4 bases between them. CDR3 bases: TGCAGTGCTAGGGGATACGAGCAGTACTTC. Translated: CSARGYEQYF.

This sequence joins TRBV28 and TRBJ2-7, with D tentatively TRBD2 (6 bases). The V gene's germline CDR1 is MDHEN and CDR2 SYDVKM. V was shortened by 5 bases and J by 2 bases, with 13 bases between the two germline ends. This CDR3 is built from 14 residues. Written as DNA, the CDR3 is TGTGCCAGCAGTGCCGGGACTTTCCCCTACGAGCAGTACTTC. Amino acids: CASSAGTFPYEQYF.

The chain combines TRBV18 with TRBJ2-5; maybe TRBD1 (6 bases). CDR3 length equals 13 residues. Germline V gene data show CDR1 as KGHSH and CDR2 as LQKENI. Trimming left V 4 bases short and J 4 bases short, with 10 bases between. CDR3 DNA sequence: TGTGCCAGCTCACACAGGGACCTAGAGACCCAGTACTTC. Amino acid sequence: CASSHRDLETQYF.

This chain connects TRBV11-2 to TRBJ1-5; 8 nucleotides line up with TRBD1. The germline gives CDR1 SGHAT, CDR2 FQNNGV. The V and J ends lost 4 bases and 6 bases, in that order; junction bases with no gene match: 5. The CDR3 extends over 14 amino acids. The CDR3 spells CASSSNRGGQPQHF. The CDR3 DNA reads TGTGCCAGCAGCTCGAACAGGGGGGGTCAGCCCCAGCATTTT. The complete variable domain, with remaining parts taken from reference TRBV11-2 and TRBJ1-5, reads EAGVAQSPRYKIIEKRQSVAFWCNPISGHATLYWYQQILGQGPKLLIQFQNNGVVDDSQLPKDRFSAERLKGVDSTLKIQPAKLEDSAVYLCASSSNRGGQPQHFGDGTRLSIL.

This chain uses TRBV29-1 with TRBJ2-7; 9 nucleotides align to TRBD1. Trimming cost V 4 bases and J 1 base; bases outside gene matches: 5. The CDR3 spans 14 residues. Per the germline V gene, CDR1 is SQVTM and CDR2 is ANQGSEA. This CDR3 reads CSVAGTGSSYEQYF. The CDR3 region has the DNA TGCAGCGTTGCCGGGACAGGGTCTTCCTACGAGCAGTACTTC.

CDR3 residues: CASSVEDTPFSGNTIYF. In nucleotides, the CDR3 is TGTGCCAGCAGTGTAGAGGACACTCCTTTCTCTGGAAACACCATATATTTT. This sequence joins TRBV2 and TRBJ1-3, with a tentative D call TRBD1 (5 bases). CDR1 is SNHLY and CDR2 is FYNNEI in the germline V gene. The germline V and J ends were trimmed by 4 bases and 0 bases, with 16 bases remaining between them. The CDR3 has 17 residues.

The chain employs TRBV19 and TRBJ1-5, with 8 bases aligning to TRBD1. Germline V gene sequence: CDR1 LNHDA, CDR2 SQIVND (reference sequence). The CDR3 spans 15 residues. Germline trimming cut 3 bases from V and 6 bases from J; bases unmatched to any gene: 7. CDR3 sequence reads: CASSIKTGGLQPQHF. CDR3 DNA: TGTGCCAGTAGTATTAAAACAGGGGGACTTCAGCCCCAGCATTTT.

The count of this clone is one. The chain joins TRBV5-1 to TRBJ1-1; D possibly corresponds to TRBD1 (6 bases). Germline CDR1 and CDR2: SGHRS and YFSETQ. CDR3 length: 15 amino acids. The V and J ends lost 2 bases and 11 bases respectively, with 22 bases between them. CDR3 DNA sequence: TGCGCCAGCAGCTTCATGGGCACGGAGGGGGGAGGTGCTTTCTTT. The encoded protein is CASSFMGTEGGGAFF. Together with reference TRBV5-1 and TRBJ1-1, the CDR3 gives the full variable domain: KAGVTQTPRYLIKTRGQQVTLSCSPISGHRSVSWYQQTPGQGLQFLFEYFSETQRNKGNFPGRFSGRQFSNSRSEMNVSTLELGDSALYLCASSFMGTEGGGAFFGQGTRLTVV.

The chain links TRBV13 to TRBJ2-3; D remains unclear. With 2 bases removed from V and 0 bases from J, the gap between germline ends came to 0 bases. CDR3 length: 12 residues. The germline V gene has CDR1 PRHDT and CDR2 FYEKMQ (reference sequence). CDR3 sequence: CASSLSTDTQYF. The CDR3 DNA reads TGTGCCAGCAGCTTAAGCACAGATACGCAGTATTTT.

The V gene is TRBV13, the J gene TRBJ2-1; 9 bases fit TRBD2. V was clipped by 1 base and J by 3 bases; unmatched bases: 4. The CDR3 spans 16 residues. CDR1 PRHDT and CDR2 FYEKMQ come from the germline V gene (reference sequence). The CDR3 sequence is CASSLVSGRIYNEQFF. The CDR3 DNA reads TGTGCCAGCAGCTTAGTTAGCGGGAGAATCTACAATGAGCAGTTCTTC. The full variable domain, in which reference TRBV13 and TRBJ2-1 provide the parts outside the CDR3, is AAGVIQSPRHLIKEKRETATLKCYPIPRHDTVYWYQQGPGQDPQFLISFYEKMQSDKGSIPDRFSAQQFSDYHSELNMSSLELGDSALYFCASSLVSGRIYNEQFFGPGTRLTVL.